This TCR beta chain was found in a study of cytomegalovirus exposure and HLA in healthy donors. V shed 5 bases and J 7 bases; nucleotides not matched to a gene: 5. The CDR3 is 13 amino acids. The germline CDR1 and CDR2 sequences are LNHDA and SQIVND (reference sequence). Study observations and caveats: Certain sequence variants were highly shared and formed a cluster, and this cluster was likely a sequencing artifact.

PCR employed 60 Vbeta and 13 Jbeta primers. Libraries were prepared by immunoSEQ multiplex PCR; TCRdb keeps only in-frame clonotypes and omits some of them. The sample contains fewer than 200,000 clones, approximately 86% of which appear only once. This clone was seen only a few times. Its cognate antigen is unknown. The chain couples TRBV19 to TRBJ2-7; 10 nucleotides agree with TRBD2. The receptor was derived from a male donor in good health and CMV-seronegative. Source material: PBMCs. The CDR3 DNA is TGTGCCAGTAGTTTCCTAGCGGGAGTTGAGCAGTACTTC. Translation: CASSFLAGVEQYF.